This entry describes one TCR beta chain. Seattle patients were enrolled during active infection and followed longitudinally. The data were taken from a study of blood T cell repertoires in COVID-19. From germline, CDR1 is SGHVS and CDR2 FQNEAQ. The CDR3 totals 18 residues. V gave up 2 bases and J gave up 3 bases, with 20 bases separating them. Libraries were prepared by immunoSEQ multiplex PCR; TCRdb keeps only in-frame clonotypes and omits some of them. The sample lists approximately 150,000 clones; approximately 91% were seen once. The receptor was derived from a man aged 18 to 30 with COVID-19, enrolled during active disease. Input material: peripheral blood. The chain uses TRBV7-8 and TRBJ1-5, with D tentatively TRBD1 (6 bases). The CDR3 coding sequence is TGTGCCAGCAGCTTACTACGTCTGCGGGGGGCCTTCAATCAGCCCCAGCATTTT. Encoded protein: CASSLLRLRGAFNQPQHF.